This TCR beta chain was identified during a study of cytomegalovirus exposure and HLA in healthy donors. This clone was seen only once. The antigen is undetermined. This CDR3 comprises 15 residues. Losses at the gene ends were 7 bases for V and 0 bases for J; bases not matched to a gene: 4. Germline CDR1 MNHEY, CDR2 SVGAGI. Assay used: immunoSEQ multiplex PCR; TCRdb lists only in-frame clones, some missing. In the table there are some 200,000 clones, more than 75% of which are singletons. Regarding the study as a whole: In vitro testing confirmed a few CMV-associated chains as specific for CMV antigens. According to reports, the classifier identified cytomegalovirus status with high specificity and sensitivity.

The sequenced sample consisted of PBMCs. V and J are TRBV6-5 and TRBJ1-4; 8 positions agree with TRBD1. The receptor was derived from a man aged 25-45 years in good health and CMV-seropositive. The CDR3 protein is CASTRTGTTNEKLFF. CDR3 sequence (DNA): TGTGCCAGCACCAGGACAGGGACAACTAATGAAAAACTGTTTTTT.